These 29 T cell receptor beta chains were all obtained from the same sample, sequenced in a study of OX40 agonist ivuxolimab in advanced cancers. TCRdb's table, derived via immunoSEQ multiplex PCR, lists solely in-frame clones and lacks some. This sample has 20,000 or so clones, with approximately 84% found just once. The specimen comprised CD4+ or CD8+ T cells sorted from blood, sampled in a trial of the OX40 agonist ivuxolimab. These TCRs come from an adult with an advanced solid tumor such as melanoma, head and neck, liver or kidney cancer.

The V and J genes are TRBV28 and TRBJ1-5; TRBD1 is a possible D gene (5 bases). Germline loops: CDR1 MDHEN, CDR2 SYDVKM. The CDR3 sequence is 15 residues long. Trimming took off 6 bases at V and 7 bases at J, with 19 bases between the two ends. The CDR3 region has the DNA TGTGCCAGCAGGCCCCCGAACAGGCGTAGCCAGCCCCAGCATTTT. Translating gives CASRPPNRRSQPQHF.

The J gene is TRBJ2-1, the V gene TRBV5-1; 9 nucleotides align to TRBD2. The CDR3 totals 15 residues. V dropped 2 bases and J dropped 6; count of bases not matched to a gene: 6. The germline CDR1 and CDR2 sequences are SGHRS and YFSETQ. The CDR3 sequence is CASSLTAGGSNEQFF. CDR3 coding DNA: TGCGCCAGCAGCTTAACAGCGGGAGGAAGCAATGAGCAGTTCTTC.

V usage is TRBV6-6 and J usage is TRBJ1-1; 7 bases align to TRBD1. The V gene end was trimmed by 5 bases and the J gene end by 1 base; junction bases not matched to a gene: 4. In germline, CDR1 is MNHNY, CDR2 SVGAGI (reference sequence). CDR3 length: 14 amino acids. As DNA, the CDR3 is TGTGCCAGCAGTCATAGGGACAGGAACACTGAAGCTTTCTTT. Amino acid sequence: CASSHRDRNTEAFF.

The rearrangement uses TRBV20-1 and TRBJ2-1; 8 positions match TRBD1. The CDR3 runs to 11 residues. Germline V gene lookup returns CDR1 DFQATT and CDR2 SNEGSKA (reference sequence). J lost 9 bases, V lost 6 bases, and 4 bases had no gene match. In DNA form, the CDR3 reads TGCAGTGCAGAGGACAGGGCTGAGCAGTTCTTC. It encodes CSAEDRAEQFF.

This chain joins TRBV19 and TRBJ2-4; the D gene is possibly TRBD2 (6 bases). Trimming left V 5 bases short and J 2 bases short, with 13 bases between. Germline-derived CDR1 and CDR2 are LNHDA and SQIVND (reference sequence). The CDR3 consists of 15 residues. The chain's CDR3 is CASSGDSLTKNIQYF. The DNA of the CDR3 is TGTGCCAGTAGTGGGGACTCCCTCACCAAAAACATTCAGTACTTC.

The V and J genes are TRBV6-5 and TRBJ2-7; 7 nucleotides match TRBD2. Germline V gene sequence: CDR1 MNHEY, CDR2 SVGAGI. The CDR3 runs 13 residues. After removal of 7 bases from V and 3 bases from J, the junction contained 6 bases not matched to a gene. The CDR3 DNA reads TGTGCCAGCATCCTAGCGGCAGACTACGAGCAGTACTTC. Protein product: CASILAADYEQYF.

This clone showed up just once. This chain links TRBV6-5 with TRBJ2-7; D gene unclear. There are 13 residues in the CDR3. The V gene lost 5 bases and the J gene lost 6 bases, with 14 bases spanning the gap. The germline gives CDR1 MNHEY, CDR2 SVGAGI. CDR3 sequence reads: CASSQVGYGEQYF. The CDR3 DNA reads TGTGCCAGCAGTCAGGTAGGGTACGGCGAGCAGTACTTC.

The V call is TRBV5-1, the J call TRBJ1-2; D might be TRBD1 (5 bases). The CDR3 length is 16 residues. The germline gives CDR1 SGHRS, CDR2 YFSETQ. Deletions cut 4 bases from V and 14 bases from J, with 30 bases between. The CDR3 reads CASSANLVRDRVAGTF. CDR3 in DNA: TGCGCCAGCAGCGCGAACCTCGTCCGGGACCGGGTCGCGGGGACCTTC. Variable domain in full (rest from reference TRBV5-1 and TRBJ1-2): KAGVTQTPRYLIKTRGQQVTLSCSPISGHRSVSWYQQTPGQGLQFLFEYFSETQRNKGNFPGRFSGRQFSNSRSEMNVSTLELGDSALYLCASSANLVRDRVAGTFGSGTRLTVV.

In DNA form, the CDR3 reads TGTGCCATCCCAATTTTCTCAGGGGGCACTGAAGCTTTCTTT. It codes for CAIPIFSGGTEAFF. The J gene is TRBJ1-1, the V gene TRBV11-2, with TRBD1 identical over 7 bases. In germline, CDR1 is SGHAT, CDR2 FQNNGV. With 10 bases clipped from V and 4 bases from J, the junction kept 12 bases outside the gene matches. The CDR3 has 14 amino acids.

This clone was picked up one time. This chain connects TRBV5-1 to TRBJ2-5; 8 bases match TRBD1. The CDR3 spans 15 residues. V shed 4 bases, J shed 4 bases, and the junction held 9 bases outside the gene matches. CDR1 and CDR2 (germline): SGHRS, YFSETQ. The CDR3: CASSRGQGRPETQYF. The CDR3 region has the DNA TGCGCCAGCAGCCGCGGACAGGGCAGGCCAGAGACCCAGTACTTC.

CDR3 in DNA: TGTGCCAGAAGCTTGGGGTGGCCCAAAGGGGGTCGGTACTTC. Its translation: CARSLGWPKGGRYF. The genes are TRBV5-3 and TRBJ2-4, with D possibly TRBD1 on 6 matching bases. TRBV5-3 falls under the ORF class, with uncertain function. Trimming pared 0 bases from V and 15 bases from J, leaving 19 bases between. The CDR3 spans 14 residues.

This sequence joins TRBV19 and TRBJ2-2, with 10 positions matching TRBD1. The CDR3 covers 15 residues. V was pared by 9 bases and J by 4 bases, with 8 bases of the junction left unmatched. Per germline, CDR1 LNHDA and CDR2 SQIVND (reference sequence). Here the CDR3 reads CASTTGTGATGELFF. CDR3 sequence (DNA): TGTGCCAGCACCACCGGGACAGGGGCCACCGGGGAGCTGTTTTTT.

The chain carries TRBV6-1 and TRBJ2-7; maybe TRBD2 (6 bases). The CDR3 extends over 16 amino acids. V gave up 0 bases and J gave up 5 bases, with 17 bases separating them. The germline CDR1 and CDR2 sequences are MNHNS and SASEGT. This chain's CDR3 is CASSEAKAGSRNEQYF. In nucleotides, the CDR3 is TGTGCCAGCAGTGAAGCGAAGGCGGGGAGTCGTAACGAGCAGTACTTC.

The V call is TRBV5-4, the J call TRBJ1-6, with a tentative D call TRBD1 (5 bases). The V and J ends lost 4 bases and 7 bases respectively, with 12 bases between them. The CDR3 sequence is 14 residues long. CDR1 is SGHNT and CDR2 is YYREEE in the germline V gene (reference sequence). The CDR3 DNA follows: TGTGCCAGCAGCCGACAGCCGGAAAATTCACCCCTCCACTTT. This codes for CASSRQPENSPLHF. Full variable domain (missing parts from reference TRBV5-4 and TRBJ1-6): ETGVTQSPTHLIKTRGQQVTLRCSSQSGHNTVSWYQQALGQGPQFIFQYYREEENGRGNFPPRFSGLQFPNYSSELNVNALELDDSALYLCASSRQPENSPLHFGNGTRLTVT.

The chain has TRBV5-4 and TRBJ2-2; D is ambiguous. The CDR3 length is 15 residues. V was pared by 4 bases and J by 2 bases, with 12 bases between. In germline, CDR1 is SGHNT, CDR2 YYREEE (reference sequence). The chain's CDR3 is CASSPSGVNTGELFF. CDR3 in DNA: TGTGCCAGCAGCCCTTCGGGCGTAAACACCGGGGAGCTGTTTTTT.

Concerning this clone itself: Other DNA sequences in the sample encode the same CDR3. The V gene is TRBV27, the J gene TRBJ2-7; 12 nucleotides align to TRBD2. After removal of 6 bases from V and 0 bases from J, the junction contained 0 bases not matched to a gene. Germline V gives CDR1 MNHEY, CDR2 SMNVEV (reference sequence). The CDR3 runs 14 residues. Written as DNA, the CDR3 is TGTGCCAGCAGACTAGCGGGAGGCTCCTACGAGCAGTACTTC. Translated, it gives CASRLAGGSYEQYF.

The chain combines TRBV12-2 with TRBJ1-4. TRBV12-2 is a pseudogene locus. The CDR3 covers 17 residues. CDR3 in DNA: TGTGCAAGTCGCTTAGTCGAATGTGGAGGGATAATGAAAAACTTGTTTTTT. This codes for CASRLVECGGIMKNLFF.

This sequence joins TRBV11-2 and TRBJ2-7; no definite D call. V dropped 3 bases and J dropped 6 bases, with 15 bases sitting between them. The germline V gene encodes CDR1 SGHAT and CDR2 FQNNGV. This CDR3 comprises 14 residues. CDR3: CASSFSVQMGEQYF. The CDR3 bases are TGTGCCAGCAGCTTCTCAGTTCAAATGGGCGAGCAGTACTTC.

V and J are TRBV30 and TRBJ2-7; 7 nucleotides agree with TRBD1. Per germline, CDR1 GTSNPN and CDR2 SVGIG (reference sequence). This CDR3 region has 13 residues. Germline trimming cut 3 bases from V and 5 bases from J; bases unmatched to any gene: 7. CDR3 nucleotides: TGTGCCTGGAGCGGACAGGCGGCCCACGAGCAGTACTTC. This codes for CAWSGQAAHEQYF.

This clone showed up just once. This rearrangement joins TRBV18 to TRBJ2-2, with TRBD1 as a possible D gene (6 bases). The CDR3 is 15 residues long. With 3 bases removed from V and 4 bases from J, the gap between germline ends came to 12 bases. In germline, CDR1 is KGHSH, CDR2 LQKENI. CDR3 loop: CASSPLQDSTGELFF. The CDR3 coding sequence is TGTGCCAGCTCACCTCTTCAGGACAGCACCGGGGAGCTGTTTTTT. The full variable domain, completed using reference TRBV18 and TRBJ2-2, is NAGVMQNPRHLVRRRGQEARLRCSPMKGHSHVYWYRQLPEEGLKFMVYLQKENIIDESGMPKERFSAEFPKEGPSILRIQQVVRGDSAAYFCASSPLQDSTGELFFGEGSRLTVL.

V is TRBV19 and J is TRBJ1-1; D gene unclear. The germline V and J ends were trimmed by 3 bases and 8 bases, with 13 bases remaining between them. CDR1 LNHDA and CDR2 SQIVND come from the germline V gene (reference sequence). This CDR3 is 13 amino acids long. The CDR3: CASSMGREVEAFF. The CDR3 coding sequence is TGTGCCAGTAGTATGGGGAGAGAGGTGGAAGCTTTCTTT.

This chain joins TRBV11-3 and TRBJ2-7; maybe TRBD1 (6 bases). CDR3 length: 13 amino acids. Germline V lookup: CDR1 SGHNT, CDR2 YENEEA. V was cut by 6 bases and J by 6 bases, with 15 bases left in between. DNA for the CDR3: TGTGCCAGCAGTCCGACAGGTGTCGCCGAGCAGTACTTC. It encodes CASSPTGVAEQYF.

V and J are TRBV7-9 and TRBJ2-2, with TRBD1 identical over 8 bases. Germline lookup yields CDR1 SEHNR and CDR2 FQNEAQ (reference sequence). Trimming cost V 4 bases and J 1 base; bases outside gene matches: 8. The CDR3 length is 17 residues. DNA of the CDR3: TGTGCCAGCAGCTCTCCCAATGGACAGGGGAACACCGGGGAGCTGTTTTTT. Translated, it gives CASSSPNGQGNTGELFF.

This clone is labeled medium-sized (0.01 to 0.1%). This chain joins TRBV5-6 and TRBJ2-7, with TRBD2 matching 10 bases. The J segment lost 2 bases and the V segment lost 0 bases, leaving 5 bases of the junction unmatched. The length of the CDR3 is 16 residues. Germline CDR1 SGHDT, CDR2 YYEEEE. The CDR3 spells CASSLATSGLPYEQYF. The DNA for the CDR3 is TGTGCCAGCAGCTTGGCGACTAGCGGGCTACCCTACGAGCAGTACTTC.

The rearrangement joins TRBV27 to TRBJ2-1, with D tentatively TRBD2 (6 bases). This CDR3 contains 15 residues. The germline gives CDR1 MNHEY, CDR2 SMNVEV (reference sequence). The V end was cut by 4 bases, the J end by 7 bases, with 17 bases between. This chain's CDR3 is CASSSPQGGGNEQFF. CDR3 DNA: TGTGCCAGCAGTTCCCCTCAGGGAGGAGGGAATGAGCAGTTCTTC.

Here the CDR3 DNA reads TGTGCCAGCAGTGAAACCCGGGGTATGAACACTGAAGCTTTCTTT. Translating it yields CASSETRGMNTEAFF. The genes are TRBV6-1 and TRBJ1-1, with D hard to call. The CDR3 runs 15 residues. Trimming stripped 2 bases from V and 0 bases from J, with 10 bases between. Germline V gene sequence: CDR1 MNHNS, CDR2 SASEGT.

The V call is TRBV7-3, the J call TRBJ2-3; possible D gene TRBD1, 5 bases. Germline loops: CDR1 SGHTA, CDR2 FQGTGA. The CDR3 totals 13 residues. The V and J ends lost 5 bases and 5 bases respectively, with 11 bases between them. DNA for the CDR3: TGTGCCAGCAGCCCAGGGAACCGAGATACGCAGTATTTT. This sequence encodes CASSPGNRDTQYF.

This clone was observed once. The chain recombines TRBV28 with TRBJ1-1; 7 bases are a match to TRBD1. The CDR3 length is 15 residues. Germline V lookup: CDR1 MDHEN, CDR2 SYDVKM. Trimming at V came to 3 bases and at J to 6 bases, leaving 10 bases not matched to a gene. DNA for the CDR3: TGTGCCAGCAGTTTCCGCGACAGGGAGGGACCTGAAGCTTTCTTT. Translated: CASSFRDREGPEAFF.

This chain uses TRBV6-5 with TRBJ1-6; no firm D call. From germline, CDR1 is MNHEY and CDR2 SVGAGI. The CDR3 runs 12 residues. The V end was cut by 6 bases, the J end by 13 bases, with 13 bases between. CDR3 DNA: TGTGCCAGCAGGCGAACGGGGAATCCCCTCCACTTT. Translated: CASRRTGNPLHF.